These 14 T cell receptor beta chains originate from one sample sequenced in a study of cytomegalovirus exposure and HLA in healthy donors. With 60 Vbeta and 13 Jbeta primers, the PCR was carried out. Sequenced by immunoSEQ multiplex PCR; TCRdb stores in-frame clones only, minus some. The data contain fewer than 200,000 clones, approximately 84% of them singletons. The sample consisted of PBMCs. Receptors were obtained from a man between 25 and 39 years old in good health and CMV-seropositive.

CDR3 residues: CASLSSGIRSGANVLTF. The DNA of the CDR3 is TGTGCCAGTTTAAGCTCGGGGATACGCTCTGGGGCCAACGTCCTGACTTTC. The chain links TRBV2 to TRBJ2-6; tentative D call: TRBD2 (5 bases). From germline, CDR1 is SNHLY and CDR2 FYNNEI. The CDR3 is 17 residues long. Trimming removed 9 bases at V and 0 bases at J, with 18 bases between.

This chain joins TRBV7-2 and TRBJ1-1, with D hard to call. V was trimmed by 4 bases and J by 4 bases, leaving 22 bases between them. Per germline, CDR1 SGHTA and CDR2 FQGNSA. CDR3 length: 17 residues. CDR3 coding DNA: TGTGCCAGCAGCTCGCCCCTGACAAGCACGATAGGCACTGAAGCTTTCTTT. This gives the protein CASSSPLTSTIGTEAFF.

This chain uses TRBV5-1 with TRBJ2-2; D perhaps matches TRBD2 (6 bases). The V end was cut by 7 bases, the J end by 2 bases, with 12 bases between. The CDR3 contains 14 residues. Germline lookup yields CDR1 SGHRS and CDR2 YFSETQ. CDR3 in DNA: TGCGCCAGCCGACTAGGTTTTAACACCGGGGAGCTGTTTTTT. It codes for CASRLGFNTGELFF.

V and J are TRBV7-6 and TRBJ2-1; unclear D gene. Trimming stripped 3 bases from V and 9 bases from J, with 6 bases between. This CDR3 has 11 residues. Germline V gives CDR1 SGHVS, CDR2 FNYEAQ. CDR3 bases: TGTGCCAGCAGCTTCGGTTCTGAGCAGTTCTTC. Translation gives CASSFGSEQFF.

The chain's CDR3 is CASSLNWNTEAFF. CDR3 coding DNA: TGTGCCAGTAGTCTAAATTGGAACACTGAAGCTTTCTTT. This chain joins TRBV19 and TRBJ1-1; D uncertain. The CDR3 has 13 amino acids. Trimming pared 5 bases from V and 1 base from J, leaving 8 bases between. The germline gives CDR1 LNHDA, CDR2 SQIVND (reference sequence).

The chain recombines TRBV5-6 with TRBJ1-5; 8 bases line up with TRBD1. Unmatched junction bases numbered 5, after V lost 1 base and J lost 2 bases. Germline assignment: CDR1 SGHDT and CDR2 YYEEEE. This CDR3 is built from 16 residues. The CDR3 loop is CASSLQGALGNQPQHF. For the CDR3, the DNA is TGTGCCAGCAGCTTGCAGGGGGCGTTGGGCAATCAGCCCCAGCATTTT.

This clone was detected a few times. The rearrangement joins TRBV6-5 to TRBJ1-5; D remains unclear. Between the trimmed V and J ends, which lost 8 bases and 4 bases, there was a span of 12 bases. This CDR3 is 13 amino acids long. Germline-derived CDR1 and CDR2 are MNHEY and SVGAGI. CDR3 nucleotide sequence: TGTGCCAGCGCGATTCGGGAAAATCAGCCCCAGCATTTT. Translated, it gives CASAIRENQPQHF.

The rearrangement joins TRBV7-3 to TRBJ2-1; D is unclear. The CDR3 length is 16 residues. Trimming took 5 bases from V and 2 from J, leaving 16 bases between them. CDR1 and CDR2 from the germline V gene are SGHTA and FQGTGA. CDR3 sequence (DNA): TGTGCCAGCAGCCCAAAACCCTCAGGCCCCTACAATGAGCAGTTCTTC. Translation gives CASSPKPSGPYNEQFF.

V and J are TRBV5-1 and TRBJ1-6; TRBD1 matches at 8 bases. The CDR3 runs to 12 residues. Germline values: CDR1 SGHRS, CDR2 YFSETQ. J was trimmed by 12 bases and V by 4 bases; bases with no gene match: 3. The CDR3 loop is CASSLDREPLHF. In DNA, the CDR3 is TGCGCCAGCAGCCTGGACAGGGAACCCCTCCACTTT.

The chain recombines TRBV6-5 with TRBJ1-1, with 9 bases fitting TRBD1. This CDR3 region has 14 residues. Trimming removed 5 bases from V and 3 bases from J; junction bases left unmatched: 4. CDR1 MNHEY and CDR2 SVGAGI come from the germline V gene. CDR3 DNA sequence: TGTGCCAGCAGTGTGCGGACAGGGGACACTGAAGCTTTCTTT. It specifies CASSVRTGDTEAFF.

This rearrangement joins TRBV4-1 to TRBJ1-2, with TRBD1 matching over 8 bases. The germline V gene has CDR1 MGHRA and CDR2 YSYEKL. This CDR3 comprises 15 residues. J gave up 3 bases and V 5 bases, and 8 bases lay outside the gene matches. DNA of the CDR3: TGCGCCAGCAGCTCAAAGACAGGGGTTGACTATGGCTACACCTTC. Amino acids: CASSSKTGVDYGYTF.

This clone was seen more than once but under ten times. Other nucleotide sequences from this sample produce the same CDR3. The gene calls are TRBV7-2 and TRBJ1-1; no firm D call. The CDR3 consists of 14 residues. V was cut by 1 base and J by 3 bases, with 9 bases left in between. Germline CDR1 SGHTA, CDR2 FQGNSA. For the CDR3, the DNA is TGTGCCAGCAGCTTAGTTTCCGGGGACACTGAAGCTTTCTTT. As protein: CASSLVSGDTEAFF.

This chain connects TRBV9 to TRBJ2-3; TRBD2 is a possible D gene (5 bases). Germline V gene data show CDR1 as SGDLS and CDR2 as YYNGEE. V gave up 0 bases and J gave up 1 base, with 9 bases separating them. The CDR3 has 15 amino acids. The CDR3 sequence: CASSVDGVGTDTQYF. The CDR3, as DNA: TGTGCCAGCAGCGTAGACGGGGTTGGCACAGATACGCAGTATTTT.

Written as DNA, the CDR3 is TGTGCCAGCAGCCAAGCAGGGGCCTCCTCTGGGGCCAACGTCCTGACTTTC. Protein sequence: CASSQAGASSGANVLTF. The V and J genes are TRBV4-2 and TRBJ2-6; TRBD1 is a possible D gene (6 bases). V lost 1 base and J lost 0, with 10 bases in between. Germline loops: CDR1 LGHNA, CDR2 YNFKEQ. This CDR3 has 17 residues.